These 2 T cell receptor beta chains share one sample of origin, sequenced in a study of vaccination and CD4 T cells after COVID-19. Treatment described: approximately 9-day PBMC culture with coronavirus spike peptide pools or control peptides (ViraFEST assay). What these receptors recognize is not known. CD4+ T cells that had been cultured provided DNA sequenced with the Oncomine TCR Beta short-read assay. MiXCR, applied by TCRdb to the PCR reads, yields one record per CDR3 protein. The repertoire holds almost 20,000 distinct CDR3 sequences, with approximately 57% as singletons. The sample consisted of CD4+ T cells from blood, cultured in vitro, taken after SARS-CoV-2 vaccination. The receptors shown here come from a human donor who had recovered from COVID-19.

This clonotype was counted between two and nine times. The V gene is TRBV20-1, the J gene TRBJ1-2, with D unclear. CDR3 size: 14 residues. The germline gives CDR1 DFQATT, CDR2 SNEGSKA (reference sequence). V gave up 2 bases and J gave up 9 bases, with 19 bases separating them. CDR3 sequence reads: CSARHSLSSKSYTF. For the CDR3, the DNA is TGCAGTGCTAGACATTCATTGTCCTCGAAGAGCTACACCTTC.

The chain is built from TRBV15 and TRBJ2-5, with D perhaps TRBD1 or TRBD2 (5 bases each). This CDR3 comprises 15 residues. Germline V gene data show CDR1 as LNHNV and CDR2 as YYDKDF (reference sequence). Trimming removed 1 base at V and 4 bases at J, with 13 bases between. The CDR3 nucleotides read TGTGCCACCAGCAGAGCCGGGACCTCCGGAGAGACCCAGTACTTC. This encodes CATSRAGTSGETQYF.